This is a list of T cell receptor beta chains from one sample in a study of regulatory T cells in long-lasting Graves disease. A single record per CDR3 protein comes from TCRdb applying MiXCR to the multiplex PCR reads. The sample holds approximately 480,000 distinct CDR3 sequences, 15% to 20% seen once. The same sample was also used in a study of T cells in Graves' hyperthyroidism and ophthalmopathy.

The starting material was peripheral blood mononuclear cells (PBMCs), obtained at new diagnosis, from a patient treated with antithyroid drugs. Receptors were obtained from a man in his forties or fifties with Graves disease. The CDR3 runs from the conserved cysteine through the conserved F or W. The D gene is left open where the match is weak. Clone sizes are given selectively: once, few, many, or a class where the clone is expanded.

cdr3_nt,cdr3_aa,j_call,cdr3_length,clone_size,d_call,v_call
TGTGCCAGCAGCCAAGATCCGTGGGGGACAAGTCCAGATACGCAGTATTTT,CASSQDPWGTSPDTQYF,TRBJ2-3,17,many,-,TRBV3-1
TGTGCCAGCAGCGTCTATAGTGGGGAGCAGTTCTTC,CASSVYSGEQFF,TRBJ2-1,12,many,-,TRBV7-2
TGTGCCAGCGAGGCTAGCGGGACCAACGAGCAGTACTTC,CASEASGTNEQYF,TRBJ2-7,13,-,TRBD2,TRBV6-1
TGTGCCAGCAGCTCCCCCTTAGGAACAGACCAGGGGGCGTCCTACAATGAGCAGTTCTTC,CASSSPLGTDQGASYNEQFF,TRBJ2-1,20,few,TRBD1,TRBV7-6
TGTGCCAGCAGTTCGGACGCCTACAATGAGCAGTTCTTC,CASSSDAYNEQFF,TRBJ2-1,13,many,-,TRBV27
TGCGCCAGCTCGCAAGCGGGAGGGGCCTACAATGAGCAGTTCTTC,CASSQAGGAYNEQFF,TRBJ2-1,15,few,TRBD2,TRBV5-1
TGTGCCTGGACAGGGGGAGAGACCCAGTACTTC,CAWTGGETQYF,TRBJ2-5,11,many,TRBD1,TRBV30
TGCGCCAGCAGCTTGGTTCCCCGCGGGAGCGGGGCAGATACGCAGTATTTT,CASSLVPRGSGADTQYF,TRBJ2-3,17,few,TRBD2,TRBV5-1
TGCAGTGCGGGAAGGGGGCAGGGTCCCTACGAGCAGTACTTC,CSAGRGQGPYEQYF,TRBJ2-7,14,many,TRBD1,TRBV20-1
TGTGCCAGCATTCCGGGGATCGGGGGGCTTCTAGCGGGAGGCCAGTTCTTC,CASIPGIGGLLAGGQFF,TRBJ2-1,17,many,TRBD2,TRBV28
TGTGCCAGCAGCTTATCGGGAACAATCAACTACGAGCAGTACTTC,CASSLSGTINYEQYF,TRBJ2-7,15,many,-,TRBV11-2
TGTGCCAGCAGTCAGTCAAGAGATTCTAACTATGGCTACACCTTC,CASSQSRDSNYGYTF,TRBJ1-2,15,many,-,TRBV12-3/TRBV12-4